These 20 T cell receptor beta chains were all obtained from the same sample, sequenced in a study of shared clonotypes between healthy human individuals. Assay used: immunoSEQ multiplex PCR; TCRdb lists only in-frame clones, some missing. The profile shows around 1,000,000 clones, roughly 80% of them singletons. Sequencing was performed on memory CD4+ T cells from PBMCs. Specified subset: CD45RA-negative fraction. Source of these receptors: a man younger than 35 in good health. Some clones in this sample may be carry-over from other donors' samples.

On this clone itself: Germline and junction disagree at one end, which may indicate a read error. The CDR3 coding sequence is TGTGCCAGCAGCCACCAGGGGGCGGACACTGAAGATTTCTTT. Its protein product is CASSHQGADTEDFF. The chain has TRBV7-9 and TRBJ1-1, with TRBD1 matching 8 bases. Germline loops: CDR1 SEHNR, CDR2 FQNEAQ (reference sequence). The CDR3 has 14 residues.

The V and J genes are TRBV5-6 and TRBJ1-5; no definite D call. Germline V gene lookup returns CDR1 SGHDT and CDR2 YYEEEE. V lost 1 base to trimming and J lost 0 bases, with 8 bases between them. The CDR3 spans 15 residues. CDR3: CASSLMGYSNQPQHF. CDR3 DNA: TGTGCCAGCAGCTTGATGGGGTATAGCAATCAGCCCCAGCATTTT.

The rearrangement links TRBV5-4 to TRBJ1-2; D call uncertain. CDR1 and CDR2 (germline): SGHNT, YYREEE (reference sequence). Trimming left V 0 bases short and J 4 bases short, with 10 bases between. CDR3 size: 14 residues. The CDR3 DNA sequence: TGTGCCAGCAGCTTGGGGCAGCGCGTCTATGGCTACACCTTC. It is translated as CASSLGQRVYGYTF.

The chain is built from TRBV19 and TRBJ2-2; 7 nucleotides line up with TRBD1. In germline, CDR1 is LNHDA, CDR2 SQIVND (reference sequence). The CDR3 contains 15 residues. Trimming cost V 6 bases and J 2 bases; bases outside gene matches: 6. The CDR3 bases are TGTGCCAGTAGAATCGGGACAGTCAACACCGGGGAGCTGTTTTTT. Amino acids: CASRIGTVNTGELFF. Full variable domain (remainder filled in from reference TRBV19 and TRBJ2-2): DGGITQSPKYLFRKEGQNVTLSCEQNLNHDAMYWYRQDPGQGLRLIYYSQIVNDFQKGDIAEGYSVSREKKESFPLTVTSAQKNPTAFYLCASRIGTVNTGELFFGEGSRLTVL.

This chain links TRBV19 with TRBJ1-1; no firm D call. The CDR3 is made up of 13 amino acids. With 8 bases removed from V and 1 base from J, the gap between germline ends came to 11 bases. CDR1 is LNHDA and CDR2 is SQIVND in the germline V gene (reference sequence). The DNA of the CDR3 is TGTGCCAGTCAGCGCAGATCGAACACTGAAGCTTTCTTT. Encoded protein: CASQRRSNTEAFF.

The count of this clone is one. The gene calls are TRBV14 and TRBJ1-1, with D possibly being TRBD1 (6 bases). Per the germline V gene, CDR1 is SGHDN and CDR2 is FVKESK. This CDR3 has 15 amino acids. Deletions cut 0 bases from V and 5 bases from J, with 13 bases between. This CDR3 reads CASSQDQGGGTEAFF. The CDR3, as DNA: TGTGCCAGCAGCCAAGATCAAGGAGGGGGGACTGAAGCTTTCTTT.

The genes are TRBV30 and TRBJ1-2; 7 positions match TRBD1. The CDR3 contains 15 residues. The germline V gene has CDR1 GTSNPN and CDR2 SVGIG (reference sequence). V trimming: 1 base; J trimming: 7 bases; junction bases outside the gene matches: 12. The CDR3 DNA is TGTGCCTGGAGTGCCCCGACAGGGTCTTTCCTTGGCTACACCTTC. This sequence encodes CAWSAPTGSFLGYTF.

V gene TRBV7-9 combines with J gene TRBJ1-2, with D uncertain. In germline, CDR1 is SEHNR, CDR2 FQNEAQ (reference sequence). Trimming took off 0 bases at V and 3 bases at J, with 2 bases between the two ends. This CDR3 contains 12 residues. Here the CDR3 reads CASSLADYGYTF. CDR3 DNA: TGTGCCAGCAGCTTAGCAGACTATGGCTACACCTTC.

In nucleotides, the CDR3 is TGTGCCTGGAGTGGGAAGGACACCTCTGGAAACACCATATATTTT. Its protein is CAWSGKDTSGNTIYF. This chain uses TRBV30 with TRBJ1-3, with D tentatively TRBD1 (5 bases). The CDR3 has 15 residues. With 1 base removed from V and 0 bases from J, the gap between germline ends came to 10 bases. CDR1 is GTSNPN, CDR2 SVGIG, per germline (reference sequence). Full variable domain (missing parts from reference TRBV30 and TRBJ1-3): SQTIHQWPATLVQPVGSPLSLECTVEGTSNPNLYWYRQAAGRGLQLLFYSVGIGQISSEVPQNLSASRPQDRQFILSSKKLLLSDSGFYLCAWSGKDTSGNTIYFGEGSWLTVV.

The chain employs TRBV6-7 and TRBJ1-4; D may be TRBD1 (5 bases). TRBV6-7 is reported as an ORF; its role is uncertain. Trimming removed 4 bases at V and 0 bases at J, with 6 bases between. CDR3 length equals 14 residues. The CDR3 DNA sequence: TGTGCCAGCAGTTTGACAGCAACTAATGAAAAACTGTTTTTT. It codes for CASSLTATNEKLFF.

In its sample, this clone was seen a few times. J is TRBJ2-2 and V is TRBV10-3; TRBD1 is a possible D gene (6 bases). The CDR3 has 13 amino acids. The germline V and J ends were trimmed by 4 bases and 4 bases, with 7 bases remaining between them. Germline loops: CDR1 ENHRY, CDR2 SYGVKD. In DNA form, the CDR3 reads TGTGCCATCAGTGGACAGGTCACCGGGGAGCTGTTTTTT. Protein product: CAISGQVTGELFF.

This clone showed up just a few times. The chain joins TRBV5-4 to TRBJ1-2; 12 nucleotides match TRBD1. After removal of 1 base from V and 8 bases from J, the junction contained 9 bases not matched to a gene. The CDR3 totals 16 residues. Looked up from germline, CDR1 is SGHNT and CDR2 is YYREEE (reference sequence). In DNA, the CDR3 is TGTGCCAGCAGCTTGCCGGGACAGGGGGCGGGAGTCGGCTACACCTTC. Translating gives CASSLPGQGAGVGYTF.

The rearrangement joins TRBV7-9 to TRBJ1-2; D gene uncertain. Trimming left V 1 base short and J 8 bases short, with 11 bases between. This CDR3 is built from 13 residues. Germline lookup yields CDR1 SEHNR and CDR2 FQNEAQ (reference sequence). The CDR3 DNA sequence: TGTGCCAGCAGCTTAGATGACGTGGGCGGCTACACCTTC. Amino acids: CASSLDDVGGYTF.

V gene TRBV7-2 combines with J gene TRBJ2-2; D possibly corresponds to TRBD2 (5 bases). This CDR3 spans 17 amino acids. CDR1 and CDR2 from the germline V gene are SGHTA and FQGNSA. With 5 bases removed from V and 2 bases from J, the gap between germline ends came to 18 bases. CDR3 bases: TGTGCCAGCAGCATACGTGGTCTTAGACTAAACACCGGGGAGCTGTTTTTT. Protein product: CASSIRGLRLNTGELFF.

V and J are TRBV7-9 and TRBJ1-3; a possible D gene is TRBD1 (6 bases). The CDR3 has 15 amino acids. CDR1 is SEHNR, CDR2 FQNEAQ, per germline (reference sequence). V lost 6 bases and J 2 bases, leaving 14 bases between the germline ends. CDR3 DNA sequence: TGTGCCAGCAGTCGCGGACAGACCCCTGGAAACACCATATATTTT. Its translation: CASSRGQTPGNTIYF. Filled out from reference TRBV7-9 and TRBJ1-3, the complete variable domain reads DTGVSQNPRHKITKRGQNVTFRCDPISEHNRLYWYRQTLGQGPEFLTYFQNEAQLEKSRLLSDRFSAERPKGSFSTLEIQRTEQGDSAMYLCASSRGQTPGNTIYFGEGSWLTVV.

The V call is TRBV5-4, the J call TRBJ2-1; 14 bases agree with TRBD2. J lost 12 bases, V lost 4 bases, and 9 bases had no gene match. The CDR3 consists of 15 residues. Germline CDR1 is SGHNT and CDR2 is YYREEE (reference sequence). CDR3 amino acids: CASSVGGLAGAWQFF. For the CDR3, the DNA is TGTGCCAGCAGCGTCGGGGGACTAGCGGGAGCCTGGCAGTTCTTC.

This CDR3 is CASSPLGERPNEKLFF. The CDR3, as DNA: TGCGCCAGCAGCCCCCTTGGGGAGCGACCTAATGAAAAACTGTTTTTT. This sequence joins TRBV5-1 and TRBJ1-4; D not resolved. V was clipped by 4 bases and J by 3 bases, with 16 bases between them. Germline lookup yields CDR1 SGHRS and CDR2 YFSETQ. CDR3 length equals 16 residues.

This rearrangement joins TRBV6-6 to TRBJ2-1; 8 bases match TRBD2. Germline CDR1 reads MNHNY; CDR2 reads SVGAGI (reference sequence). V shed 2 bases and J 5 bases; nucleotides not matched to a gene: 8. The CDR3 sequence is 16 residues long. CDR3 sequence (DNA): TGTGCCAGCAGTTACAGGATAGCGGGACTGAACAATGAGCAGTTCTTC. Residues: CASSYRIAGLNNEQFF.

This chain joins TRBV27 and TRBJ2-5; D is ambiguous. With 8 bases removed from V and 5 bases from J, the gap between germline ends came to 12 bases. The CDR3 is 12 residues long. Germline loops: CDR1 MNHEY, CDR2 SMNVEV (reference sequence). For the CDR3, the DNA is TGTGCCAGCGGGTTGACGAGGGAGACCCAGTACTTC. It encodes CASGLTRETQYF.

This clone is deemed medium-sized. The identical CDR3 is also encoded by other nucleotide sequences in the sample. The CDR3 reads CASSQEARNTGELFF. In DNA, the CDR3 is TGCGCCAGCAGCCAAGAAGCCAGAAACACCGGGGAGCTGTTTTTT. This chain joins TRBV4-3 and TRBJ2-2; D call uncertain. V was clipped by 0 bases and J by 2 bases, with 7 bases between them. The germline V gene encodes CDR1 LGHNA and CDR2 YSLEER. CDR3 size: 15 residues.